One and the same sample provided the 25 T cell receptor beta chains below, sequenced in a study of blood T cell repertoires in COVID-19. The method was immunoSEQ multiplex PCR; TCRdb's version includes in-frame clones alone and lacks a portion of them. The data hold about 60,000 clones, with about 84% observed a single time. The sequenced sample consisted of peripheral blood. The receptors shown here come from a human donor in a cohort sampled during active COVID-19.

The chain joins TRBV28 to TRBJ1-5, with D maybe TRBD1 (6 bases). This CDR3 spans 13 amino acids. The germline gives CDR1 MDHEN, CDR2 SYDVKM. V gave up 6 bases and J gave up 9 bases, with 15 bases separating them. The CDR3 loop is CASSGQSYLPQHF. DNA for the CDR3: TGTGCCAGCAGCGGACAGAGTTATCTGCCCCAGCATTTT.

CDR3 DNA: TGTGCCAGCAGCCCAAGAGCGGGACTATCCTACAATGAGCAGTTCTTC. Its translation: CASSPRAGLSYNEQFF. The chain links TRBV7-9 to TRBJ2-1; 7 bases fit TRBD2. Germline loops: CDR1 SEHNR, CDR2 FQNEAQ (reference sequence). J was trimmed by 1 base and V by 5 bases; bases with no gene match: 8. The CDR3 consists of 16 residues.

This chain connects TRBV2 to TRBJ1-1; D not certain. Trimming pared 6 bases from V and 5 bases from J, leaving 16 bases between. Germline assignment: CDR1 SNHLY and CDR2 FYNNEI. This CDR3 has 14 amino acids. The CDR3 reads CASRKRGGQTEAFF. CDR3 in DNA: TGTGCCAGCAGGAAACGGGGAGGGCAAACTGAAGCTTTCTTT.

The chain joins TRBV11-2 to TRBJ1-1; tentative D call: TRBD1 (5 bases). V was shortened by 4 bases and J by 0 bases, with 9 bases between the two germline ends. Per the germline V gene, CDR1 is SGHAT and CDR2 is FQNNGV. The CDR3 has 14 amino acids. In nucleotides, the CDR3 is TGTGCCAGCAGCTCTGGACATCTGAACACTGAAGCTTTCTTT. This translates into CASSSGHLNTEAFF.

V is TRBV19 and J is TRBJ2-7; maybe TRBD1 (6 bases). V lost 3 bases to trimming and J lost 0 bases, with 9 bases between them. The CDR3 is 14 residues long. CDR1 and CDR2 (germline): LNHDA, SQIVND (reference sequence). The CDR3 loop is CASSMDSVSYEQYF. The CDR3 DNA sequence: TGTGCCAGTAGTATGGACAGCGTCTCCTACGAGCAGTACTTC.

The DNA of the CDR3 is TGTGCCAGCAGCTCCCGGGACAGTTATAATTCACCCCTCCACTTT. It is translated as CASSSRDSYNSPLHF. The V gene is TRBV5-6, the J gene TRBJ1-6; 7 nucleotides agree with TRBD1. This CDR3 comprises 15 residues. Per germline, CDR1 SGHDT and CDR2 YYEEEE. The V segment lost 3 bases and the J segment 4 bases; nucleotides outside the gene matches: 4.

The chain joins TRBV28 to TRBJ1-1; 10 nucleotides match TRBD1. Germline V CDR1 and CDR2: MDHEN, SYDVKM. CDR3 length: 12 amino acids. The CDR3 loop reads CVARQGATEAFF. DNA of the CDR3: TGTGTCGCCCGACAGGGGGCCACTGAAGCTTTCTTT.

This clone has just a few counts. The gene calls are TRBV11-3 and TRBJ2-2; 11 bases are a match to TRBD2. The CDR3 is 14 residues long. Germline lookup yields CDR1 SGHNT and CDR2 YENEEA. The J segment lost 7 bases and the V segment lost 7 bases, leaving 5 bases of the junction unmatched. The CDR3 spells CASTRGTSGGELFF. Here the CDR3 DNA reads TGTGCCAGCACACGAGGGACTAGCGGCGGGGAGCTGTTTTTT.

This clone was detected only once. The chain recombines TRBV6-1 with TRBJ1-3; 7 bases are shared with TRBD1. V shed 0 bases and J 0 bases; nucleotides not matched to a gene: 2. This CDR3 contains 16 residues. The germline CDR1 and CDR2 sequences are MNHNS and SASEGT. The CDR3 here is CASSEAWTGSGNTIYF. CDR3 DNA: TGTGCCAGCAGTGAAGCCTGGACAGGCTCTGGAAACACCATATATTTT.

The chain has TRBV27 and TRBJ1-2, with a possible D match to TRBD1 (6 bases). Germline V gene lookup returns CDR1 MNHEY and CDR2 SMNVEV (reference sequence). This CDR3 spans 16 amino acids. V was pared by 2 bases and J by 0 bases, with 13 bases between. The DNA for the CDR3 is TGTGCCAGCAGTTTAAGCTCGACAGGTTCTAACTATGGCTACACCTTC. It specifies CASSLSSTGSNYGYTF.

This clone has only a few counts. The chain combines TRBV5-1 with TRBJ2-2; D gene unclear. The CDR3 extends over 14 amino acids. Germline lookup yields CDR1 SGHRS and CDR2 YFSETQ. Trimming left V 4 bases short and J 2 bases short, with 9 bases between. The CDR3 region has the DNA TGCGCCAGCAGCCCCGTTGGCAACACCGGGGAGCTGTTTTTT. Its translation: CASSPVGNTGELFF. Variable domain in full (rest from reference TRBV5-1 and TRBJ2-2): KAGVTQTPRYLIKTRGQQVTLSCSPISGHRSVSWYQQTPGQGLQFLFEYFSETQRNKGNFPGRFSGRQFSNSRSEMNVSTLELGDSALYLCASSPVGNTGELFFGEGSRLTVL.

This clone has a handful of counts. The chain has TRBV19 and TRBJ1-1; 8 nucleotides match TRBD1. This CDR3 is 15 amino acids long. Germline CDR1 LNHDA, CDR2 SQIVND (reference sequence). Unmatched junction bases numbered 9, after V lost 9 bases and J lost 0 bases. Here the CDR3 reads CASRDRGEMNTEAFF. The DNA of the CDR3 is TGTGCCAGCCGAGACAGGGGCGAGATGAACACTGAAGCTTTCTTT.

The V call is TRBV10-3, the J call TRBJ2-5, with 11 bases that match TRBD2. From germline, CDR1 is ENHRY and CDR2 SYGVKD. V shed 5 bases, J shed 2 bases, and the junction held 4 bases outside the gene matches. This CDR3 contains 15 residues. This chain's CDR3 is CAISTSGGPQETQYF. The CDR3 nucleotides are TGTGCCATCAGTACTAGCGGGGGACCACAAGAGACCCAGTACTTC.

The J gene is TRBJ1-1, the V gene TRBV5-5; TRBD1 might be the D (6 bases). CDR3 length equals 15 residues. V was cut by 4 bases and J by 1 base, with 14 bases left in between. The germline gives CDR1 SGHKS, CDR2 YYEKEE (reference sequence). CDR3 sequence: CASSPMGAGNTEAFF. The CDR3, as DNA: TGTGCCAGCAGCCCTATGGGGGCAGGGAACACTGAAGCTTTCTTT.

The rearrangement joins TRBV24-1 to TRBJ2-2; 8 positions agree with TRBD1. The CDR3 is 16 amino acids. With V trimmed by 4 bases and J by 5 bases, 8 bases remained unmatched. Per the germline V gene, CDR1 is KGHDR and CDR2 is SFDVKD. The CDR3 loop reads CATSDSGQGLTGELFF. The CDR3 region has the DNA TGTGCCACCAGTGACTCAGGACAGGGTCTTACCGGGGAGCTGTTTTTT.

The chain employs TRBV7-3 and TRBJ2-5, with 9 bases identical to TRBD2. CDR1 and CDR2 (germline): SGHTA, FQGTGA. The CDR3 sequence is 13 residues long. The V segment lost 6 bases and the J segment 7 bases; nucleotides outside the gene matches: 6. CDR3 DNA sequence: TGTGCCAGCAGGTTAGCGGGGGATCGGACCCAGTACTTC. It codes for CASRLAGDRTQYF.

The rearrangement joins TRBV19 to TRBJ2-3; 9 nucleotides match TRBD1. Trimming took 8 bases from V and 0 from J; bases not matched to a gene: 9. Germline V gene lookup returns CDR1 LNHDA and CDR2 SQIVND (reference sequence). CDR3 length equals 16 residues. CDR3 region: CASAAGTGTSTDTQYF. As DNA, the CDR3 is TGTGCCAGTGCCGCCGGGACAGGGACTAGCACAGATACGCAGTATTTT.

The rearrangement links TRBV18 to TRBJ2-6; D may be TRBD2 (6 bases). Germline values: CDR1 KGHSH, CDR2 LQKENI. V gave up 3 bases and J gave up 0 bases, with 15 bases separating them. The CDR3 spans 18 residues. The CDR3 reads CASSPFGSFSSGANVLTF. CDR3 nucleotides: TGTGCCAGCTCACCTTTCGGGAGTTTCTCCTCTGGGGCCAACGTCCTGACTTTC.

V and J are TRBV7-9 and TRBJ2-5, with TRBD1 identical over 7 bases. The CDR3 loop spans 14 amino acids. Germline V gene data show CDR1 as SEHNR and CDR2 as FQNEAQ (reference sequence). V was pared by 2 bases and J by 7 bases, with 7 bases of the junction left unmatched. Written as DNA, the CDR3 is TGTGCCAGCAGCTTACGCGACAGGGTAGGGACCCAGTACTTC. Translation: CASSLRDRVGTQYF.

This clone was counted a few times. J is TRBJ1-1 and V is TRBV19; a possible D gene is TRBD1 (6 bases). Germline values: CDR1 LNHDA, CDR2 SQIVND (reference sequence). The ends were cut back, 6 bases at V and 2 bases at J, with 13 bases in the middle. CDR3 size: 14 residues. This CDR3 reads CASRWDIRNTEAFF. The CDR3 DNA sequence: TGTGCCAGTAGGTGGGACATTCGCAACACTGAAGCTTTCTTT.

The V gene is TRBV5-5, the J gene TRBJ2-7; D call uncertain. The CDR3 is 12 amino acids. The germline gives CDR1 SGHKS, CDR2 YYEKEE (reference sequence). V lost 1 base to trimming and J lost 6 bases, with 8 bases between them. In DNA, the CDR3 is TGTGCCAGCAGCTTGATAGGAGCCGAGCAGTACTTC. Protein product: CASSLIGAEQYF. The variable domain in full, completed from reference TRBV5-5 and TRBJ2-7, reads DAGVTQSPTHLIKTRGQQVTLRCSPISGHKSVSWYQQVLGQGPQFIFQYYEKEERGRGNFPDRFSARQFPNYSSELNVNALLLGDSALYLCASSLIGAEQYFGPGTRLTVT.

This sequence joins TRBV4-1 and TRBJ1-2; D is unclear. The CDR3 runs to 14 residues. The germline V gene encodes CDR1 MGHRA and CDR2 YSYEKL. Trimming took 1 base from V and 4 from J, leaving 10 bases between them. The chain's CDR3 is CASSQAPGVYGYTF. CDR3 bases: TGCGCCAGCAGCCAAGCACCCGGGGTCTATGGCTACACCTTC.

The J gene is TRBJ2-3, the V gene TRBV7-2; TRBD1 might be the D (6 bases). Germline V CDR1 and CDR2: SGHTA, FQGNSA. The V end lost 5 bases, the J end lost 0 bases, and 12 bases lay between the germline ends. CDR3 length: 15 amino acids. The CDR3 sequence is CASSATGSSTDTQYF. The CDR3 DNA reads TGTGCCAGCAGCGCCACAGGGTCTAGCACAGATACGCAGTATTTT. Full variable domain (missing parts from reference TRBV7-2 and TRBJ2-3): GAGVSQSPSNKVTEKGKDVELRCDPISGHTALYWYRQSLGQGLEFLIYFQGNSAPDKSGLPSDRFSAERTGGSVSTLTIQRTQQEDSAVYLCASSATGSSTDTQYFGPGTRLTVL.

The chain uses TRBV7-2 and TRBJ2-7, with a tentative D call TRBD1 (5 bases). This CDR3 region has 16 residues. Germline loops: CDR1 SGHTA, CDR2 FQGNSA. V was pared by 4 bases and J by 1 base, with 17 bases between. The CDR3 coding sequence is TGTGCCAGCAGCTGGACCCAGGGATTAGGATCCTACGAGCAGTACTTC. It encodes CASSWTQGLGSYEQYF.

The chain has TRBV6-2 or TRBV6-3 and TRBJ2-4, with 10 bases identical to TRBD2. The CDR3 extends over 16 amino acids. The ends lost 0 bases at V and 6 bases at J; junction bases unmatched: 5. In germline, CDR1 is MNHEY, CDR2 SVGEGT. As DNA, the CDR3 is TGTGCCAGCAGTTACTCGAGACGACTAGCGGGAAACATTCAGTACTTC. Its translation: CASSYSRRLAGNIQYF.